These 21 T cell receptor beta chains share one sample of origin, sequenced in a study of blood T cell repertoires in COVID-19 (dated by TCRdb to the early 2020s). The method behind the library was the immunoSEQ multiplex PCR assay. The immuneACCESS repertoire file appears here via TCRdb, limited to in-frame rearrangements. These files lack a portion of the clones; in checked studies, under half of the deficit traces to unresolved V genes, and the cause of the others is not known. The sample has roughly 300,000 clones on record, over 75% of them singletons. The ten largest account for approximately 8.1% of the sample. Sequencing was carried out using peripheral blood. These receptor sequences come from a woman aged 45-60 years who had recovered from COVID-19.

This chain connects TRBV15 to TRBJ1-1; TRBD1 agrees at 10 bases. CDR1 is LNHNV and CDR2 is YYDKDF in the germline V gene (reference sequence). Losses at the gene ends were 1 base for V and 3 bases for J; bases not matched to a gene: 5. CDR3 length equals 16 residues. The CDR3 is CATSRAGTGVDTEAFF. For the CDR3, the DNA is TGTGCCACCAGCAGAGCCGGGACAGGGGTCGACACTGAAGCTTTCTTT.

The chain joins TRBV5-8 to TRBJ2-7, with D possibly TRBD1 on 5 matching bases. The CDR3 has 13 amino acids. Between the trimmed V and J ends, which lost 4 bases and 12 bases, there was a span of 20 bases. The germline V gene encodes CDR1 SGHTS and CDR2 YDEGEE. CDR3 nucleotide sequence: TGTGCCAGCAGCCCTCAGGGTCCAAGTGGCGTGTACTTC. Its translation: CASSPQGPSGVYF.

The gene calls are TRBV6-2 or TRBV6-3 and TRBJ1-2, with 7 nucleotides matching TRBD1. Germline V gene sequence: CDR1 MNHEY, CDR2 SVGEGT. The V and J ends lost 2 bases and 3 bases, in that order; junction bases with no gene match: 3. The CDR3 extends over 14 amino acids. The chain's CDR3 is CASSYDDRDYGYTF. The CDR3 DNA sequence: TGTGCCAGCAGTTACGACGACAGGGACTATGGCTACACCTTC.

The rearrangement links TRBV3-1 (or the pseudogene TRBV3-2) to TRBJ2-5, with D perhaps TRBD2 (5 bases). The V gene's germline CDR1 is LGHDT and CDR2 YNNKEL (reference sequence). CDR3 length: 14 residues. Trimming took 4 bases from V and 6 from J, leaving 15 bases between them. CDR3: CASSPQAVRKTQYF. The CDR3 DNA reads TGTGCCAGCAGCCCCCAAGCGGTCCGTAAGACCCAGTACTTC.

Only a few counts were recorded for this clone. This sequence joins TRBV7-9 and TRBJ2-1; weak D call: TRBD1 (5 bases). The CDR3 spans 16 residues. The V gene lost 0 bases and the J gene lost 1 base, with 10 bases spanning the gap. The germline V gene encodes CDR1 SEHNR and CDR2 FQNEAQ (reference sequence). The chain's CDR3 is CASSLAGPASYNEQFF. CDR3 DNA sequence: TGTGCCAGCAGCTTAGCGGGGCCAGCTTCCTACAATGAGCAGTTCTTC.

CDR3: CATRDPTGGFEGYTF. CDR3 DNA: TGTGCCACCAGAGACCCTACAGGGGGATTTGAAGGCTACACCTTC. The V gene is TRBV15, the J gene TRBJ1-2; 8 positions match TRBD1. J gave up 8 bases and V 6 bases, and 14 bases lay outside the gene matches. Germline lookup yields CDR1 LNHNV and CDR2 YYDKDF (reference sequence). The CDR3 extends over 15 amino acids.

This CDR3 reads CASSFTGVANEKLFF. Here the CDR3 DNA reads TGTGCCAGCAGCTTCACAGGGGTAGCTAATGAAAAACTGTTTTTT. The chain joins TRBV7-9 to TRBJ1-4; TRBD1 matches at 7 bases. V shed 3 bases and J 3 bases; nucleotides not matched to a gene: 4. Germline CDR1 reads SEHNR; CDR2 reads FQNEAQ (reference sequence). CDR3 size: 15 residues.

The genes are TRBV19 and TRBJ1-1, with 7 bases matching TRBD1. V lost 3 bases, J lost 1 base, and 2 bases stayed unmatched. The CDR3 totals 14 residues. In germline, CDR1 is LNHDA, CDR2 SQIVND (reference sequence). As DNA, the CDR3 is TGTGCCAGTAGTATCGGACAGGCGAACACTGAAGCTTTCTTT. Protein: CASSIGQANTEAFF.

V is TRBV28 and J is TRBJ2-5, with a possible D match to TRBD1 (5 bases). CDR1 and CDR2 (germline): MDHEN, SYDVKM. V dropped 6 bases and J dropped 0 bases, with 23 bases sitting between them. CDR3 length equals 18 residues. This chain's CDR3 is CASSIPAGHPLYQETQYF. CDR3 nucleotide sequence: TGTGCCAGCAGCATCCCGGCAGGACACCCTCTGTACCAAGAGACCCAGTACTTC. Supplemented by reference TRBV28 and TRBJ2-5, the full variable domain reads DVKVTQSSRYLVKRTGEKVFLECVQDMDHENMFWYRQDPGLGLRLIYFSYDVKMKEKGDIPEGYSVSREKKERFSLILESASTNQTSMYLCASSIPAGHPLYQETQYFGPGTRLLVL.

The chain couples TRBV28 to TRBJ1-1; a possible D gene is TRBD1 (6 bases). V was pared by 4 bases and J by 3 bases, with 15 bases between. This CDR3 is built from 15 residues. CDR1 is MDHEN and CDR2 is SYDVKM in the germline V gene. CDR3 bases: TGTGCCAGCAGTTCTACGGCAGGGGTACACACTGAAGCTTTCTTT. Translated, it gives CASSSTAGVHTEAFF.

The chain carries TRBV14 and TRBJ1-5; D remains ambiguous. This CDR3 has 17 amino acids. V was clipped by 0 bases and J by 0 bases, with 12 bases between them. CDR1 and CDR2 from the germline V gene are SGHDN and FVKESK. Here the CDR3 DNA reads TGTGCCAGCAGCCAAGATCTAGAGATATATAGCAATCAGCCCCAGCATTTT. Translating it yields CASSQDLEIYSNQPQHF.

This sequence joins TRBV5-8 and TRBJ2-1; 7 bases line up with TRBD1. CDR1 is SGHTS, CDR2 YDEGEE, per germline. The CDR3 sequence is 13 residues long. The V segment lost 6 bases and the J segment 9 bases; nucleotides outside the gene matches: 9. The CDR3 here is CASTRDSFFEQFF. The CDR3 coding sequence is TGTGCCAGCACACGGGACAGTTTTTTTGAGCAGTTCTTC.

The genes are TRBV27 and TRBJ2-5; 12 positions agree with TRBD2. The CDR3 is 16 amino acids. The germline CDR1 and CDR2 sequences are MNHEY and SMNVEV (reference sequence). Germline trimming cut 6 bases from V and 5 bases from J; bases unmatched to any gene: 10. The CDR3 reads CASRIGLAGSTETQYF. The CDR3 DNA follows: TGTGCCAGCAGGATCGGACTAGCGGGAAGTACGGAGACCCAGTACTTC.

This chain connects TRBV11-2 to TRBJ2-3; D unresolved. Deletions cut 1 base from V and 0 bases from J, with 5 bases between. This CDR3 is built from 14 residues. Germline V lookup: CDR1 SGHAT, CDR2 FQNNGV. The CDR3 is CASSLGASTDTQYF. CDR3 in DNA: TGTGCCAGCAGCTTAGGAGCGAGCACAGATACGCAGTATTTT.

V gene TRBV4-2 combines with J gene TRBJ2-3; tentatively, D is TRBD2 (6 bases). Germline CDR1 LGHNA, CDR2 YNFKEQ. The V and J ends lost 4 bases and 6 bases respectively, with 14 bases between them. The CDR3 length is 14 residues. CDR3 residues: CASSPTSIGDTQYF. CDR3 bases: TGTGCCAGCAGCCCTACTAGCATTGGGGATACGCAGTATTTT.

The gene calls are TRBV20-1 and TRBJ2-1, with TRBD2 matching over 7 bases. V was clipped by 5 bases and J by 12 bases; unmatched bases: 4. Germline values: CDR1 DFQATT, CDR2 SNEGSKA (reference sequence). This CDR3 is 10 amino acids long. The CDR3 is CSAEPGGQFF. The CDR3 nucleotides are TGCAGTGCTGAGCCGGGGGGGCAGTTCTTC.

This chain connects TRBV19 to TRBJ2-2; maybe TRBD1 (6 bases). The ends were cut back, 5 bases at V and 6 bases at J, with 7 bases in the middle. The CDR3 is 12 amino acids. The germline V gene encodes CDR1 LNHDA and CDR2 SQIVND (reference sequence). The CDR3 DNA follows: TGTGCCAGTAGTTCAGGGGCCGGGGAGCTGTTTTTT. This encodes CASSSGAGELFF.

The rearrangement joins TRBV5-4 to TRBJ2-3; 12 nucleotides match TRBD2. Per germline, CDR1 SGHNT and CDR2 YYREEE (reference sequence). V dropped 6 bases and J dropped 3; count of bases not matched to a gene: 11. The CDR3 has 17 residues. The CDR3 protein is CASTKTSGRLGTDTQYF. The CDR3 nucleotides read TGTGCCAGCACCAAGACTAGCGGGAGACTCGGGACAGATACGCAGTATTTT.

The V and J genes are TRBV29-1 and TRBJ1-2; maybe TRBD1 (6 bases). V was trimmed by 3 bases and J by 6 bases, leaving 8 bases between them. From germline, CDR1 is SQVTM and CDR2 ANQGSEA. The CDR3 runs 11 residues. CDR3 in amino acids: CSVEGADGYTF. The CDR3 DNA reads TGCAGCGTTGAGGGGGCAGATGGCTACACCTTC.

This clone was counted between two and nine times. In DNA form, the CDR3 reads TGTGCCAGCAGCGGGGGCCACGGGACAGATACGCAGTATTTT. It codes for CASSGGHGTDTQYF. The chain employs TRBV9 and TRBJ2-3; D perhaps matches TRBD1 (5 bases). Germline CDR1 reads SGDLS; CDR2 reads YYNGEE. Trimming stripped 3 bases from V and 3 bases from J, with 11 bases between. The length of the CDR3 is 14 residues.

The chain has TRBV19 and TRBJ2-3, with 8 bases aligning to TRBD1. The CDR3 totals 16 residues. The germline CDR1 and CDR2 sequences are LNHDA and SQIVND (reference sequence). J lost 6 bases, V lost 1 base, and 9 bases had no gene match. As DNA, the CDR3 is TGTGCCAGTAGTATAGTGGCAGGGGGCAATCTCGATACGCAGTATTTT. It encodes CASSIVAGGNLDTQYF.